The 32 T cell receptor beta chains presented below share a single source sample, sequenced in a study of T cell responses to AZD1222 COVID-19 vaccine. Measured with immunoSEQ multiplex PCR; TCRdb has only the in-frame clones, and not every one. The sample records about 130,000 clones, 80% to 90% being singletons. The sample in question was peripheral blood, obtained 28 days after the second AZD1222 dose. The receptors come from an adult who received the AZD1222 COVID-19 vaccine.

The CDR3 sequence: CASSLKGGNSPLHF. The CDR3 coding sequence is TGTGCCAGCAGCTTAAAGGGTGGGAATTCACCCCTCCACTTT. The chain couples TRBV7-2 to TRBJ1-6; no reliable D call. The CDR3 runs to 14 residues. V shed 2 bases and J shed 7 bases, with 9 bases lying between them. CDR1 and CDR2 (germline): SGHTA, FQGNSA.

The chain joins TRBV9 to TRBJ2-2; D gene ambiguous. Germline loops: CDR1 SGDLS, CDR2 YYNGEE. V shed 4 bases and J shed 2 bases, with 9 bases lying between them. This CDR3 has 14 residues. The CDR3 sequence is CASSPVLNTGELFF. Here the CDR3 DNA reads TGTGCCAGCAGCCCCGTACTCAACACCGGGGAGCTGTTTTTT.

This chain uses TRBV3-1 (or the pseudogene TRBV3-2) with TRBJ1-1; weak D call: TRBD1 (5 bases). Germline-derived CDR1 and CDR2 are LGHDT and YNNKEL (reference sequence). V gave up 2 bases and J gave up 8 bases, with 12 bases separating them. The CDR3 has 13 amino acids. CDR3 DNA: TGTGCCAGCAGCCAACAAGGGGCTGCGGAAGCTTTCTTT. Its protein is CASSQQGAAEAFF.

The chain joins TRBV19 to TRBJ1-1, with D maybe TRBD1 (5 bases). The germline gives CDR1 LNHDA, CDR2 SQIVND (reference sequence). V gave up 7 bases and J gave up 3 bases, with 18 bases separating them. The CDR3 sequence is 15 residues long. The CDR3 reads CASKGQEGWDTEAFF. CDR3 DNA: TGTGCCAGTAAGGGGCAGGAGGGGTGGGACACTGAAGCTTTCTTT.

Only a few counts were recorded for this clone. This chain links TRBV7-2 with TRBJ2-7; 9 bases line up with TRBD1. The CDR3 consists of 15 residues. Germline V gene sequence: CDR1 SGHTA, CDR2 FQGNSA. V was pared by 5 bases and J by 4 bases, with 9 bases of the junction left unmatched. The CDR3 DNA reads TGTGCCAGCAGCCTCGGACAGGGGTTCGAATACGAGCAGTACTTC. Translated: CASSLGQGFEYEQYF.

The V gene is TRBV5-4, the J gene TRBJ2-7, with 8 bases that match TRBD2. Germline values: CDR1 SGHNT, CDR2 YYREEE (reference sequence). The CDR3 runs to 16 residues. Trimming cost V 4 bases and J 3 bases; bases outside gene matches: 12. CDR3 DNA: TGTGCCAGCAGCGTGAAACGGCAGAGCGGGAGCTACGAGCAGTACTTC. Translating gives CASSVKRQSGSYEQYF.

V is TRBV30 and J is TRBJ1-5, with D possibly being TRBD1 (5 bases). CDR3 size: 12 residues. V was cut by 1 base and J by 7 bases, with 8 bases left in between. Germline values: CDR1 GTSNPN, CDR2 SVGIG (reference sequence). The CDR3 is CAWSAGNQPQHF. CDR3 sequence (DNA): TGTGCCTGGAGTGCAGGGAACCAGCCCCAGCATTTT. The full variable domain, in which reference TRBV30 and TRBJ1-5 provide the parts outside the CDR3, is SQTIHQWPATLVQPVGSPLSLECTVEGTSNPNLYWYRQAAGRGLQLLFYSVGIGQISSEVPQNLSASRPQDRQFILSSKKLLLSDSGFYLCAWSAGNQPQHFGDGTRLSIL.

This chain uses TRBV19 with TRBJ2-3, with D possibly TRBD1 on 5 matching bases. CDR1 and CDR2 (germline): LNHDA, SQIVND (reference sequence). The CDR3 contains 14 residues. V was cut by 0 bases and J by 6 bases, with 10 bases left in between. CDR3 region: CASSIDRDSDTQYF. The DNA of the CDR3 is TGTGCCAGTAGTATAGACAGGGATTCGGATACGCAGTATTTT.

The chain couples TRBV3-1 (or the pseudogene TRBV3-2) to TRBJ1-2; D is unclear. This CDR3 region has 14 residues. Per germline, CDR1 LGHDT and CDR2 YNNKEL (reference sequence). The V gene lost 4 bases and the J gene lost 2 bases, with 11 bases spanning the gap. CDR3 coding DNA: TGTGCCAGCAGCCGACTGAAAGCGAACTATGGCTACACCTTC. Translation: CASSRLKANYGYTF.

CDR3 DNA sequence: TGTGCCAGCAGTTCCCCGTTGGGGTCCCTCCACTTT. Its protein product is CASSSPLGSLHF. This chain connects TRBV6-5 to TRBJ1-6; D remains unclear. Germline loops: CDR1 MNHEY, CDR2 SVGAGI. V was cut by 4 bases and J by 14 bases, with 12 bases left in between. The CDR3 is 12 amino acids.

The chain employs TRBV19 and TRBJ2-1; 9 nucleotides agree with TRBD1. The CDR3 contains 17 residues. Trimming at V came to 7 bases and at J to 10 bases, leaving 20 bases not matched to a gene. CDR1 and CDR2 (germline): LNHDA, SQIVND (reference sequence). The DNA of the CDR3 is TGTGCCAGTACCCTAGGGGCTTACCGGGACAGGGTAGGAGAGCAGTTCTTC. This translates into CASTLGAYRDRVGEQFF.

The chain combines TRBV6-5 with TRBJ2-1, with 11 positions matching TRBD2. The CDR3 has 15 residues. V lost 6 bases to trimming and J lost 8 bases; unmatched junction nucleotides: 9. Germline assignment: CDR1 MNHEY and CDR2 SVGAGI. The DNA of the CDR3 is TGTGCCAGCAGCTGGCTAGCGGGGGGCTTCTATGAGCAGTTCTTC. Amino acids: CASSWLAGGFYEQFF.

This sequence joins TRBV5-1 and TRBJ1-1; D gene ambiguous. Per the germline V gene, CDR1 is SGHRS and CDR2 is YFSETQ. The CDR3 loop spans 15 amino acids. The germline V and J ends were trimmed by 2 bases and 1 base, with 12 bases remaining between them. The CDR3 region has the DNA TGCGCCAGCAGCTTTAGCCCACGGCCGAACACTGAAGCTTTCTTT. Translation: CASSFSPRPNTEAFF. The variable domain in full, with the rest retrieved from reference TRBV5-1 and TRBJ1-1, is KAGVTQTPRYLIKTRGQQVTLSCSPISGHRSVSWYQQTPGQGLQFLFEYFSETQRNKGNFPGRFSGRQFSNSRSEMNVSTLELGDSALYLCASSFSPRPNTEAFFGQGTRLTVV.

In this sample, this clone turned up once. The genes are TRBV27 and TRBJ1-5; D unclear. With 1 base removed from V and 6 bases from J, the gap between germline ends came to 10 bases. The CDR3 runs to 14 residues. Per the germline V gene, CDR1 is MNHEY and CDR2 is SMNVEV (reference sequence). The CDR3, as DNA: TGTGCCAGCAGTTTATATGGGTCAGCTCAGCCCCAGCATTTT. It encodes CASSLYGSAQPQHF.

The CDR3 spells CASSLSTTGNTIYF. CDR3 in DNA: TGTGCCAGCAGTTTAAGTACTACCGGAAACACCATATATTTT. The rearrangement uses TRBV27 and TRBJ1-3; unclear D gene. V shed 2 bases and J shed 4 bases, with 9 bases lying between them. The germline CDR1 and CDR2 sequences are MNHEY and SMNVEV (reference sequence). The CDR3 is 14 amino acids.

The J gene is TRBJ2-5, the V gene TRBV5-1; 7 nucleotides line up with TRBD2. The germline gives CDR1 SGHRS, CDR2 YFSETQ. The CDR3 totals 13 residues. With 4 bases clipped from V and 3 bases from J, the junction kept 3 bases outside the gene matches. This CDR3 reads CASSRLAEETQYF. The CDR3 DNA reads TGCGCCAGCAGCCGTCTAGCGGAAGAGACCCAGTACTTC.

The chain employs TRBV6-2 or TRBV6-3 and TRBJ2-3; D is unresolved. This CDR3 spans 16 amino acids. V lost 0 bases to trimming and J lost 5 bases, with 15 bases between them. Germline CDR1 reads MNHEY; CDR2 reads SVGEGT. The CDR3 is CASSYSMGPMGDTQYF. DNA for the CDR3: TGTGCCAGCAGTTACTCGATGGGTCCCATGGGAGATACGCAGTATTTT.

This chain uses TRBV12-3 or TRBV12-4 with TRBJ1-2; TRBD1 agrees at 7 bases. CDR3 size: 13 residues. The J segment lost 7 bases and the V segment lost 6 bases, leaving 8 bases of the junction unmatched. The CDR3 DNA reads TGTGCCAGCAGGTCTACAGGGGCGACTGGCTACACCTTC. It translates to CASRSTGATGYTF.

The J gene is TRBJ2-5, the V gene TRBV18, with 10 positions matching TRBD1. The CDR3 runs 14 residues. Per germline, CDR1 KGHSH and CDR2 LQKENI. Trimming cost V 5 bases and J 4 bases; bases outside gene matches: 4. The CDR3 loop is CASSDGQGGETQYF. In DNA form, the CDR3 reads TGTGCCAGCTCAGACGGACAGGGGGGAGAGACCCAGTACTTC.

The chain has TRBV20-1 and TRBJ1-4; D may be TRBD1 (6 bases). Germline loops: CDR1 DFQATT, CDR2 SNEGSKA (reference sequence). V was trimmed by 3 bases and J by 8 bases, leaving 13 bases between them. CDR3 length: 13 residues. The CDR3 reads CSASLGGREKLFF. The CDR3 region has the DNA TGCAGTGCTAGTCTAGGGGGAAGGGAAAAACTGTTTTTT.

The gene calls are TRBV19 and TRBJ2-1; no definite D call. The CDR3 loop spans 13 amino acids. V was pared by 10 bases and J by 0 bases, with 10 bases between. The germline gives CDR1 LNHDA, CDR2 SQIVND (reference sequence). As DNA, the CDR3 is TGTGCCACCGGTCGAAGCTCCTACAATGAGCAGTTCTTC. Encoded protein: CATGRSSYNEQFF.

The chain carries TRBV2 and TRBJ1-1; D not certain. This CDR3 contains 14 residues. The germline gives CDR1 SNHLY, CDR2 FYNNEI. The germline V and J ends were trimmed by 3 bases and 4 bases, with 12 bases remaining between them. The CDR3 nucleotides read TGTGCCAGCAGTGAGGAGGTTGGGTTCACTGAAGCTTTCTTT. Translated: CASSEEVGFTEAFF.

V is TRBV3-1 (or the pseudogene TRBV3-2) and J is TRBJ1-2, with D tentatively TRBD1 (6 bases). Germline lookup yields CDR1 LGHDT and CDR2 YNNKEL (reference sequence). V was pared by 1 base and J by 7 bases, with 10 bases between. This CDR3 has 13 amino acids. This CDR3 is CASSQGRGGGYTF. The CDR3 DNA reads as TGTGCCAGCAGCCAAGGCAGGGGAGGTGGCTACACCTTC.

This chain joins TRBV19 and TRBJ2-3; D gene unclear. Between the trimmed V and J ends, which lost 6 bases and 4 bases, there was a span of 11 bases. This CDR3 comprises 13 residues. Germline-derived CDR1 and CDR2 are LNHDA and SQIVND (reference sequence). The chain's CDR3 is CASRGSQADTQYF. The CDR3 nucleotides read TGTGCCAGTAGGGGCAGTCAGGCAGATACGCAGTATTTT.

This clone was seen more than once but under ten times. The CDR3 reads CASSGGTTNYGYTF. DNA for the CDR3: TGCGCCAGCAGCGGAGGGACGACTAACTATGGCTACACCTTC. The chain has TRBV5-1 and TRBJ1-2; the D gene is possibly TRBD1 (5 bases). The V end lost 4 bases, the J end lost 0 bases, and 10 bases lay between the germline ends. The V gene's germline CDR1 is SGHRS and CDR2 YFSETQ. The CDR3 runs to 14 residues.

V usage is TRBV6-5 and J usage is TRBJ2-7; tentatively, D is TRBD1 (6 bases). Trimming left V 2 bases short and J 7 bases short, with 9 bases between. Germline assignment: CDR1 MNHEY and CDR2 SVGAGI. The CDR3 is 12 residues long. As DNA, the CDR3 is TGTGCCAGCAGTTACCCACAGGGAGAGCAGTACTTC. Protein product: CASSYPQGEQYF.

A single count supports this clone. The DNA of the CDR3 is TGTGCCAGCAGCTTGCGGGGGGGGAACACCGGGGAGCTGTTTTTT. The encoded protein is CASSLRGGNTGELFF. The chain links TRBV11-3 to TRBJ2-2; 9 nucleotides agree with TRBD2. This CDR3 comprises 15 residues. Germline loops: CDR1 SGHNT, CDR2 YENEEA. J lost 1 base, V lost 3 bases, and 0 bases had no gene match. The entire variable domain, with the rest obtained from reference TRBV11-3 and TRBJ2-2, is as follows: EAGVVQSPRYKIIEKKQPVAFWCNPISGHNTLYWYLQNLGQGPELLIRYENEEAVDDSQLPKDRFSAERLKGVDSTLKIQPAELGDSAVYLCASSLRGGNTGELFFGEGSRLTVL.

The CDR3, as DNA: TGTGCCAGCAGCCGTAACAGAGACAATGAGCAGTTCTTC. Its translation is CASSRNRDNEQFF. The chain employs TRBV7-6 and TRBJ2-1; D not resolved. The germline V gene encodes CDR1 SGHVS and CDR2 FNYEAQ. The CDR3 loop spans 13 amino acids. The V end lost 5 bases, the J end lost 5 bases, and 10 bases lay between the germline ends.

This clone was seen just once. The CDR3 DNA reads TGTGCCAGCAGCTTGGGGGCCCAGCCCCAGCATTTT. Residues: CASSLGAQPQHF. The chain carries TRBV5-6 and TRBJ1-5; D gene ambiguous. In germline, CDR1 is SGHDT, CDR2 YYEEEE. Deletions cut 0 bases from V and 7 bases from J, with 5 bases between. The CDR3 totals 12 residues. The variable domain in full, with the rest retrieved from reference TRBV5-6 and TRBJ1-5, is DAGVTQSPTHLIKTRGQQVTLRCSPKSGHDTVSWYQQALGQGPQFIFQYYEEEERQRGNFPDRFSGHQFPNYSSELNVNALLLGDSALYLCASSLGAQPQHFGDGTRLSIL.

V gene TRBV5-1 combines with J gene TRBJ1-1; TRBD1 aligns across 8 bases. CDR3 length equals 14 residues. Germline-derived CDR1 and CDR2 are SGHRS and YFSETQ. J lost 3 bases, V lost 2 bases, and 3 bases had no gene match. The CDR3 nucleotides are TGCGCCAGCAGCTTAATGACAGGGGACACTGAAGCTTTCTTT. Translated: CASSLMTGDTEAFF.

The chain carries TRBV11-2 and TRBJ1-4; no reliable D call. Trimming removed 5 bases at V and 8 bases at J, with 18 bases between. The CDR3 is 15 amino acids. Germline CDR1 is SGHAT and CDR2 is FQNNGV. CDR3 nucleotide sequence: TGTGCCAGCAGCCGCAATAGTTTAAAATACGAAAAACTGTTTTTT. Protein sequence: CASSRNSLKYEKLFF. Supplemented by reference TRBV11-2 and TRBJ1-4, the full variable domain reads EAGVAQSPRYKIIEKRQSVAFWCNPISGHATLYWYQQILGQGPKLLIQFQNNGVVDDSQLPKDRFSAERLKGVDSTLKIQPAKLEDSAVYLCASSRNSLKYEKLFFGSGTQLSVL.

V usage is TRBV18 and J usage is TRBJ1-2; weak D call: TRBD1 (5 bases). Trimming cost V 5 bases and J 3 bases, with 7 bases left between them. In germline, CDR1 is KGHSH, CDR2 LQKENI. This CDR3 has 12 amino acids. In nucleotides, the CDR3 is TGTGCCAGCTCAGGGACCGACTATGGCTACACCTTC. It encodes CASSGTDYGYTF.